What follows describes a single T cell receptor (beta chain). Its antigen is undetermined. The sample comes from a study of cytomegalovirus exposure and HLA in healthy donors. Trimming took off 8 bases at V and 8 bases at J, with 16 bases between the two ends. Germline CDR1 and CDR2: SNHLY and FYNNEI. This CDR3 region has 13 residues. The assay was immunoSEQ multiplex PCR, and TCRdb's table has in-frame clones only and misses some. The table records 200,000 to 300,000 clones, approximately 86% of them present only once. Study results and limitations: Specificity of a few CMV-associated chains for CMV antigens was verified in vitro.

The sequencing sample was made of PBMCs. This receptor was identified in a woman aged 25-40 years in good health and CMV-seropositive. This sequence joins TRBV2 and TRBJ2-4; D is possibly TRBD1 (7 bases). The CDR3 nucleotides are TGTGCCAGCGCCTTCGCCAGGGGGGACATTCAGTACTTC. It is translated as CASAFARGDIQYF.